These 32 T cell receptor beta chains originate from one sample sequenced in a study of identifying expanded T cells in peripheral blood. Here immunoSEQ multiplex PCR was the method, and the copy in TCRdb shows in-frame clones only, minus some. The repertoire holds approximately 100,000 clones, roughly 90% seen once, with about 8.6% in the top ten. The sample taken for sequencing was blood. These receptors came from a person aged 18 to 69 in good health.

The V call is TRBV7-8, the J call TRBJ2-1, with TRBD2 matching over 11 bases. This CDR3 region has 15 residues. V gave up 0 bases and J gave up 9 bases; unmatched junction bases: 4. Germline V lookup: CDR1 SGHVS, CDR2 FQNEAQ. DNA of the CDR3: TGTGCCAGCAGCTTAGCACTAGCGGGAGTGTTTGAGCAGTTCTTC. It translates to CASSLALAGVFEQFF.

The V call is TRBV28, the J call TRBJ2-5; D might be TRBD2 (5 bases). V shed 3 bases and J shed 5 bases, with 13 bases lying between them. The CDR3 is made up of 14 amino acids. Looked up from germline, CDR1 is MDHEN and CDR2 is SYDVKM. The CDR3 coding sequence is TGTGCCAGCAGTTTCCCGGACTTTCGGGAGACCCAGTACTTC. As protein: CASSFPDFRETQYF.

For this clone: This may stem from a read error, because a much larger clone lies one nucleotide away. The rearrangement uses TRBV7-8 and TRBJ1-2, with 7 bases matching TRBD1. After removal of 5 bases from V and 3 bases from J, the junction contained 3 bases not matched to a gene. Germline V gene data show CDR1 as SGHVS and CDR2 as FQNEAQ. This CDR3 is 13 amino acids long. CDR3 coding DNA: TGTGCCAGCAGCCGACAGGGTGACTATGGCTACACCTTC. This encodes CASSRQGDYGYTF. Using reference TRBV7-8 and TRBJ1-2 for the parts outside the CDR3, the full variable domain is GAGVSQSPRYKVAKRGQDVALRCDPISGHVSLFWYQQALGQGPEFLTYFQNEAQLDKSGLPSDRFFAERPEGSVSTLKIQRTQQEDSAVYLCASSRQGDYGYTFGSGTRLTVV.

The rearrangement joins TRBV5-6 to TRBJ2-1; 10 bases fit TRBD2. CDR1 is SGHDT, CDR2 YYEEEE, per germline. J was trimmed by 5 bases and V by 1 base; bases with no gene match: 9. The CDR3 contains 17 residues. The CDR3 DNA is TGTGCCAGCAGCTTGCCGGCTAGCGGGGGTGATAACAATGAGCAGTTCTTC. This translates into CASSLPASGGDNNEQFF.

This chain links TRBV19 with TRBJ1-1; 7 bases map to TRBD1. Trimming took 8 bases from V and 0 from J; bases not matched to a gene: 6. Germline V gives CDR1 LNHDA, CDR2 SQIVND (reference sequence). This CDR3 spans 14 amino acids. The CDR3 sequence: CASGTATMNTEAFF. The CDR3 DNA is TGTGCCAGTGGGACAGCTACTATGAACACTGAAGCTTTCTTT. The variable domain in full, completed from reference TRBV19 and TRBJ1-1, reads DGGITQSPKYLFRKEGQNVTLSCEQNLNHDAMYWYRQDPGQGLRLIYYSQIVNDFQKGDIAEGYSVSREKKESFPLTVTSAQKNPTAFYLCASGTATMNTEAFFGQGTRLTVV.

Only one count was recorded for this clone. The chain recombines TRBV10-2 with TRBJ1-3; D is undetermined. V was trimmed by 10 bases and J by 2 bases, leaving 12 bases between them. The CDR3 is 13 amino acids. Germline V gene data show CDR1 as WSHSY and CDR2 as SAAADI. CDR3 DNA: TGCGCCACCCTCTTGAAAACTGGAAACACCATATATTTT. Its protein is CATLLKTGNTIYF.

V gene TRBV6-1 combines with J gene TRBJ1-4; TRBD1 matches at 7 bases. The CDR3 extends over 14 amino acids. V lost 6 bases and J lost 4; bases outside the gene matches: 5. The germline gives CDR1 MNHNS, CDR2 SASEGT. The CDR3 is CASSEDRYNEKLFF. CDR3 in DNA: TGTGCCAGCAGCGAGGACAGGTATAATGAAAAACTGTTTTTT.

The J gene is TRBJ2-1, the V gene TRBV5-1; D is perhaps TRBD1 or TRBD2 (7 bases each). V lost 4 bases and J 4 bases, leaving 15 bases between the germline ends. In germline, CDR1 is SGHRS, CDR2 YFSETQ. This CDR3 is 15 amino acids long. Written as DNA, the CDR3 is TGCGCCAGCAGCCCAGCGGGACAGATTTACAATGAGCAGTTCTTC. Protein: CASSPAGQIYNEQFF.

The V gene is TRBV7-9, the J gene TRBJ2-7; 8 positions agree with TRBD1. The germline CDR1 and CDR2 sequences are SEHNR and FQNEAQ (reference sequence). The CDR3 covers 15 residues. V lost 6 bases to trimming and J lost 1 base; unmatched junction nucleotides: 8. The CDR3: CASRYGQGPSYEQYF. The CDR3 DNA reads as TGTGCCAGCAGATACGGACAGGGCCCATCCTACGAGCAGTACTTC.

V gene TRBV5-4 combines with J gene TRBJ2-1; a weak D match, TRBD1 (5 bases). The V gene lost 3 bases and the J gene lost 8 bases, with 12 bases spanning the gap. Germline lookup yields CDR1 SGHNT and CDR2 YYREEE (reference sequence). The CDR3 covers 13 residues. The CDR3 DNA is TGTGCCAGCAGCTCCCGTGGGGCTTATGAGCAGTTCTTC. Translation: CASSSRGAYEQFF.

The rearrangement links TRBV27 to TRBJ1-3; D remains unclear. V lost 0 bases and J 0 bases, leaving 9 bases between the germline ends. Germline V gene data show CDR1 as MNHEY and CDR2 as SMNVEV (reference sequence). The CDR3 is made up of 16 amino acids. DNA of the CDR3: TGTGCCAGCAGTTTATCGTGGCAGAACTCTGGAAACACCATATATTTT. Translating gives CASSLSWQNSGNTIYF.

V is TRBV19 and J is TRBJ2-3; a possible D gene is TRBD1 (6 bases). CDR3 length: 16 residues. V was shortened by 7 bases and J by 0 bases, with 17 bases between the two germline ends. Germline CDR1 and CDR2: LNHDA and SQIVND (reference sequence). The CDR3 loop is CASTFTGQPSTDTQYF. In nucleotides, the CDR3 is TGTGCCAGTACGTTTACAGGGCAACCTAGCACAGATACGCAGTATTTT.

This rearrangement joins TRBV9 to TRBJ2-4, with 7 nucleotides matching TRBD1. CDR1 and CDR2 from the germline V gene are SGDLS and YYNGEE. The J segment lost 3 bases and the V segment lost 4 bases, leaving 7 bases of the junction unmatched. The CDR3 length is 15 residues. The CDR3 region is CASSPVRDSKNIQYF. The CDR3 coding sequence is TGTGCCAGCAGCCCCGTCCGGGACAGCAAAAACATTCAGTACTTC.

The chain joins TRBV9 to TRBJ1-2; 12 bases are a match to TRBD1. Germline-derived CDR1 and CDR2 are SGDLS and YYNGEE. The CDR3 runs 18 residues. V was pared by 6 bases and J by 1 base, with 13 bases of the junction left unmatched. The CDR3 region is CASNKRGTGGGSNYGYTF. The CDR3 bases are TGTGCCAGCAACAAGAGGGGGACAGGGGGCGGAAGTAACTATGGCTACACCTTC.

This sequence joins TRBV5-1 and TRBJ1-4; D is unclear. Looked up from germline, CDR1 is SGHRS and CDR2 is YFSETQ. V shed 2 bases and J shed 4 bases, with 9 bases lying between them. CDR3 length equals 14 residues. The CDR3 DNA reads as TGCGCCAGCAGCTTCGGGCGGAGTAATGAAAAACTGTTTTTT. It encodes CASSFGRSNEKLFF.

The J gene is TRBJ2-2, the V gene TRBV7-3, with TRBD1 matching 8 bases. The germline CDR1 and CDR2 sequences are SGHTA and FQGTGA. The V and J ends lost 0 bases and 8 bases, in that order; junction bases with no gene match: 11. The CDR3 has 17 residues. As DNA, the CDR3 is TGTGCCAGCAGCTTAACCCCCCTGGACAGGGTTTTAGGGGAGCTGTTTTTT. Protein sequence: CASSLTPLDRVLGELFF. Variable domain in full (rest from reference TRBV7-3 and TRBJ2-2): GAGVSQTPSNKVTEKGKYVELRCDPISGHTALYWYRQSLGQGPEFLIYFQGTGAADDSGLPNDRFFAVRPEGSVSTLKIQRTERGDSAVYLCASSLTPLDRVLGELFFGEGSRLTVL.

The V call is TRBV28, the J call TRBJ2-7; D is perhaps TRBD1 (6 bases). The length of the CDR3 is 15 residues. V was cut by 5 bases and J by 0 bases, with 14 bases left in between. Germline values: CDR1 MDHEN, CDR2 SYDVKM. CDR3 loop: CASSKTGESSYEQYF. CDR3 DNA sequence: TGTGCCAGCAGTAAGACAGGCGAGAGCTCCTACGAGCAGTACTTC.

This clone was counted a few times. DNA of the CDR3: TGTGCCAGCAGCTTGCAGGGGGCAGGGTCACCCCTCCACTTT. This sequence encodes CASSLQGAGSPLHF. The chain couples TRBV7-2 to TRBJ1-6; 8 bases match TRBD1. V was clipped by 3 bases and J by 10 bases; unmatched bases: 5. Per germline, CDR1 SGHTA and CDR2 FQGNSA. The CDR3 has 14 residues.

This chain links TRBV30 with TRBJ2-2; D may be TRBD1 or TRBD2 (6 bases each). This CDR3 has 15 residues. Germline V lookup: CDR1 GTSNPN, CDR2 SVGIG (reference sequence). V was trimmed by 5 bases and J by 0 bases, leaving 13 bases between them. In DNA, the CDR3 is TGTGCCTGGCGGGGCGGGACAACGAACACCGGGGAGCTGTTTTTT. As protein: CAWRGGTTNTGELFF. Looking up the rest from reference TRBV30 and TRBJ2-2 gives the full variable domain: SQTIHQWPATLVQPVGSPLSLECTVEGTSNPNLYWYRQAAGRGLQLLFYSVGIGQISSEVPQNLSASRPQDRQFILSSKKLLLSDSGFYLCAWRGGTTNTGELFFGEGSRLTVL.

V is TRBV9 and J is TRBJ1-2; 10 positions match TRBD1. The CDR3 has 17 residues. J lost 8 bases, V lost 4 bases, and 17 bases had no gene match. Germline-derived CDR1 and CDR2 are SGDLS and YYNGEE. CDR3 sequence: CASSSPGTGVRGSGYTF. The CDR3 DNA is TGTGCCAGCAGCTCCCCCGGGACAGGGGTAAGAGGGAGCGGCTACACCTTC.

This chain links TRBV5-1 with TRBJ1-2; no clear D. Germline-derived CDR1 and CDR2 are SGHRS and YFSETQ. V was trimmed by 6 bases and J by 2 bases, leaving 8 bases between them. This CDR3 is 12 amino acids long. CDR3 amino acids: CASTWENYGYTF. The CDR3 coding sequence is TGCGCCAGCACATGGGAAAACTATGGCTACACCTTC.

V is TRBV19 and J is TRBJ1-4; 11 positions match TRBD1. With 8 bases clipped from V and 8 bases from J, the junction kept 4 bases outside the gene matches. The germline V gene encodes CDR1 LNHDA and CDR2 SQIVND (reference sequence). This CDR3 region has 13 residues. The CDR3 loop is CASGQGAGEKLFF. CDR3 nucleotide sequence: TGTGCCAGTGGACAGGGGGCCGGGGAAAAACTGTTTTTT.

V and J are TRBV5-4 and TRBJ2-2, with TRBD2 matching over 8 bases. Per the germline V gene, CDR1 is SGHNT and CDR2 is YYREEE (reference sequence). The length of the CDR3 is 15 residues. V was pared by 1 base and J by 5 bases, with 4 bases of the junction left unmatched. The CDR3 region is CASSLSGGPTGELFF. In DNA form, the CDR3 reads TGTGCCAGCAGCTTGAGCGGGGGTCCGACCGGGGAGCTGTTTTTT.

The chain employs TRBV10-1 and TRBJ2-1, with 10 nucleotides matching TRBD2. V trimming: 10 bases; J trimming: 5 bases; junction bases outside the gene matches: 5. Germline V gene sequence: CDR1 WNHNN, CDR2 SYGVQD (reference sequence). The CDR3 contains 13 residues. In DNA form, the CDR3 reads TGCGCCACCGCTAGCGGGGGAAACAATGAGCAGTTCTTC. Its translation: CATASGGNNEQFF.

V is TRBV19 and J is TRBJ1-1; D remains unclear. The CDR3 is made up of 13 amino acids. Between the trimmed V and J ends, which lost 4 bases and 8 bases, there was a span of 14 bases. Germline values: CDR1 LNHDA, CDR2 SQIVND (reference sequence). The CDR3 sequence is CASSSWAAEEAFF. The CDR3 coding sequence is TGTGCCAGTAGTAGCTGGGCAGCCGAAGAAGCTTTCTTT.

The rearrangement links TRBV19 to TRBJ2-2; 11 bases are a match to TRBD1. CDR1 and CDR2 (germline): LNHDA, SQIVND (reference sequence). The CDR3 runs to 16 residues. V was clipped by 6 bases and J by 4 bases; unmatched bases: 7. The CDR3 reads CASRPLGTGGTGELFF. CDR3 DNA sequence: TGTGCCAGTAGGCCTCTCGGGACAGGGGGCACCGGGGAGCTGTTTTTT. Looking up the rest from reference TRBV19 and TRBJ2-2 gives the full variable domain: DGGITQSPKYLFRKEGQNVTLSCEQNLNHDAMYWYRQDPGQGLRLIYYSQIVNDFQKGDIAEGYSVSREKKESFPLTVTSAQKNPTAFYLCASRPLGTGGTGELFFGEGSRLTVL.

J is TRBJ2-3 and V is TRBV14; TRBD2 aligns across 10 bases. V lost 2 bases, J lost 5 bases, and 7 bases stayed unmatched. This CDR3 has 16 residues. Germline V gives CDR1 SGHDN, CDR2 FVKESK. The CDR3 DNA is TGTGCCAGCAGCCAAATCCTAGCGGGAGTGGAAGATACGCAGTATTTT. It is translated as CASSQILAGVEDTQYF.

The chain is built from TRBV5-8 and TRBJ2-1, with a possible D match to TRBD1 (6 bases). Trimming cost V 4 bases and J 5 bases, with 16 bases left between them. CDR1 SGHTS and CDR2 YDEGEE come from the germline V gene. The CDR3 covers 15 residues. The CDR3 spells CASSPNAGVNNEQFF. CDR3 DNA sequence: TGTGCCAGCAGCCCGAATGCAGGGGTCAACAATGAGCAGTTCTTC.

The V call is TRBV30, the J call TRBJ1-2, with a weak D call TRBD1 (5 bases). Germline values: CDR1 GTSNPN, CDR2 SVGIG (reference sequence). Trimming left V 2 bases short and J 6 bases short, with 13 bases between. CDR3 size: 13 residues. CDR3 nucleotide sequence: TGTGCCTGGAGTCTAGGGGAGGTTAATGGCTACACCTTC. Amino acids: CAWSLGEVNGYTF.

The CDR3 DNA reads as TGTGCCAGCAGTGGGAGCGGGGGTACGCAGTATTTT. Protein: CASSGSGGTQYF. The chain couples TRBV25-1 to TRBJ2-3, with 8 bases aligning to TRBD2. Trimming took 4 bases from V and 8 from J; bases not matched to a gene: 2. Germline loops: CDR1 MGHDK, CDR2 SYGVNS. The CDR3 is 12 residues long.

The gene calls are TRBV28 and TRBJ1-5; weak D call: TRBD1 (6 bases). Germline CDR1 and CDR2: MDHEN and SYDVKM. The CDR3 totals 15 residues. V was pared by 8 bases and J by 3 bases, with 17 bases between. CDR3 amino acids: CASGGRRGNNQPQHF. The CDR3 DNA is TGTGCCAGCGGGGGGCGGAGGGGCAACAATCAGCCCCAGCATTTT.

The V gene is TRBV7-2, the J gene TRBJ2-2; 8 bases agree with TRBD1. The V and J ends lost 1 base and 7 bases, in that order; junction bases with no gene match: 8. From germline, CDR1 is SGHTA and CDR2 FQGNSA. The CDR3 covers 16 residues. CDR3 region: CASSLGQGRVGGELFF. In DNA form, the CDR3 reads TGTGCCAGCAGCTTAGGACAGGGGCGGGTTGGCGGGGAGCTGTTTTTT.